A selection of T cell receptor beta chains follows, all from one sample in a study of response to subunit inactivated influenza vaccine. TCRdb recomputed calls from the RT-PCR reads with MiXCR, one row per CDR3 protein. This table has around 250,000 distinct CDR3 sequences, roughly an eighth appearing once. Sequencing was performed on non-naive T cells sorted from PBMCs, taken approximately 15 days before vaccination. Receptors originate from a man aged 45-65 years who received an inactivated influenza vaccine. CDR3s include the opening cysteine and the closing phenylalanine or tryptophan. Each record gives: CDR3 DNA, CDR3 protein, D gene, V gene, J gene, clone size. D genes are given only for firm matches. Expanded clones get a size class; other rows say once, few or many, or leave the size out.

cdr3_nt: TGTGCCAGCAGAGCGGGGGCTGAGACCCAGTACTTC; cdr3_aa: CASRAGAETQYF; d_call: TRBD2; v_call: TRBV6-1; j_call: TRBJ2-5; clone_size: few
cdr3_nt: TGCAGTGCCAAGACATACCGTAGTATGAACACTGAAGCTTTCTTT; cdr3_aa: CSAKTYRSMNTEAFF; d_call: .; v_call: TRBV20-1; j_call: TRBJ1-1; clone_size: few
cdr3_nt: TGTGCCAGCAGTTTAGGGGGGGCGGGAAGGATAGGGGACTCACCCCTCCACTTT; cdr3_aa: CASSLGGAGRIGDSPLHF; d_call: .; v_call: TRBV28; j_call: TRBJ1-6; clone_size: .
cdr3_nt: TGTGCCAGCTCACCGAGAGCGGGGGACAATGAGCAGTTCTTC; cdr3_aa: CASSPRAGDNEQFF; d_call: TRBD2; v_call: TRBV18; j_call: TRBJ2-1; clone_size: .
cdr3_nt: TGTGCCAGTACCGGGACAGGGAAGACCGGGGAGCTGTTTTTT; cdr3_aa: CASTGTGKTGELFF; d_call: TRBD1; v_call: TRBV3-1; j_call: TRBJ2-2; clone_size: few
cdr3_nt: TGTGCCAGCAGCATGGGTGTAGGTGAGCAGTTCTTC; cdr3_aa: CASSMGVGEQFF; d_call: .; v_call: TRBV7-2; j_call: TRBJ2-1; clone_size: many
cdr3_nt: TGTGCCAGCAGTTCAACGGGACAAGCTCGCTCCTACGAGCAGTACTTC; cdr3_aa: CASSSTGQARSYEQYF; d_call: .; v_call: TRBV27; j_call: TRBJ2-7; clone_size: .
cdr3_nt: TGTGCCAGCAGTTACTCTTCCGGAAGGGAGACCCAGTACTTC; cdr3_aa: CASSYSSGRETQYF; d_call: .; v_call: TRBV6-5; j_call: TRBJ2-5; clone_size: .
cdr3_nt: TGTGCCAGCAGCAAGGCAGGGGCCCATAGCACAGATACGCAGTATTTT; cdr3_aa: CASSKAGAHSTDTQYF; d_call: .; v_call: TRBV4-2; j_call: TRBJ2-3; clone_size: few
cdr3_nt: TGTGCCACCAGCAGGGCAACTTGGGTCTTCCAAGAGACCCAGTACTTC; cdr3_aa: CATSRATWVFQETQYF; d_call: .; v_call: TRBV15; j_call: TRBJ2-5; clone_size: many
cdr3_nt: TGCAGCGTTTTAGGACAGCACACTGAAGCTTTCTTT; cdr3_aa: CSVLGQHTEAFF; d_call: .; v_call: TRBV29-1; j_call: TRBJ1-1; clone_size: many
cdr3_nt: TGCAGCGTCACAGGGGTCGACGGCTACACCTTC; cdr3_aa: CSVTGVDGYTF; d_call: TRBD1; v_call: TRBV29-1; j_call: TRBJ1-2; clone_size: .
cdr3_nt: TGTGCCAGCAGCCAAGCCCCAGCGGTCACAGATACGCAGTATTTT; cdr3_aa: CASSQAPAVTDTQYF; d_call: .; v_call: TRBV4-2; j_call: TRBJ2-3; clone_size: .
cdr3_nt: TGTGCCAGCAGCGAGGTTTTCCGCGAGACCCAGTACTTC; cdr3_aa: CASSEVFRETQYF; d_call: .; v_call: TRBV7-2; j_call: TRBJ2-5; clone_size: .
cdr3_nt: TGTGCCAGCAGTTACCACTCCAGGACAGGGGGCTACGAGCAGTACTTC; cdr3_aa: CASSYHSRTGGYEQYF; d_call: TRBD1; v_call: TRBV6-5; j_call: TRBJ2-7; clone_size: few
cdr3_nt: TGCAGTGGCTACCCTAACACAGATACGCAGTATTTT; cdr3_aa: CSGYPNTDTQYF; d_call: .; v_call: TRBV20-1; j_call: TRBJ2-3; clone_size: .
cdr3_nt: TGTGCCAGCAGTTTAGGGCCAGACTACTACGAGCAGTACTTC; cdr3_aa: CASSLGPDYYEQYF; d_call: .; v_call: TRBV27; j_call: TRBJ2-7; clone_size: .
cdr3_nt: TGCAGTGCACGCCCGGGACTAGCGGGACCTCGCTCCTACAATGAGCAGTTCTTC; cdr3_aa: CSARPGLAGPRSYNEQFF; d_call: TRBD2; v_call: TRBV20-1; j_call: TRBJ2-1; clone_size: .
cdr3_nt: TGTGCCAGCAGCTCCTTTCGGAGCTACGAGCAGTACTTC; cdr3_aa: CASSSFRSYEQYF; d_call: .; v_call: TRBV11-2; j_call: TRBJ2-7; clone_size: few
cdr3_nt: TGTGCCAGCAGTTACTCCGTTCAGCTTAATTCACCCCTCCACTTT; cdr3_aa: CASSYSVQLNSPLHF; d_call: .; v_call: TRBV6-5; j_call: TRBJ1-6; clone_size: many
cdr3_nt: TGTGCCAGCAGTCTAGGGACTAGAGCAGATACGCAGTATTTT; cdr3_aa: CASSLGTRADTQYF; d_call: TRBD2; v_call: TRBV12-3/TRBV12-4; j_call: TRBJ2-3; clone_size: many
cdr3_nt: TGTGCCAGCAGACGTACAGCTAACTATGGCTACACCTTC; cdr3_aa: CASRRTANYGYTF; d_call: .; v_call: TRBV12-3/TRBV12-4; j_call: TRBJ1-2; clone_size: .
cdr3_nt: TGCAGTGCCCCAAGGGAGAGCACAGATACGCAGTATTTT; cdr3_aa: CSAPRESTDTQYF; d_call: .; v_call: TRBV20-1; j_call: TRBJ2-3; clone_size: few
cdr3_nt: TGTGCCAGCAGCTTATCTCTCCGGGGGGGCGGGTATGAGCAGTTCTTC; cdr3_aa: CASSLSLRGGGYEQFF; d_call: TRBD2; v_call: TRBV11-2; j_call: TRBJ2-1; clone_size: .
cdr3_nt: TGTGCCAGCAGAACTGGGACTAGCGGGGGGTCGGGGCAGTTCTTC; cdr3_aa: CASRTGTSGGSGQFF; d_call: TRBD2; v_call: TRBV28; j_call: TRBJ2-1; clone_size: few
cdr3_nt: TGTGCCAGCTGTACCGGGACTAGCGGTTACAATGAGCAGTTCTTC; cdr3_aa: CASCTGTSGYNEQFF; d_call: TRBD2; v_call: TRBV12-3/TRBV12-4; j_call: TRBJ2-1; clone_size: .
cdr3_nt: TGTGCCACCAGTGGCGCCTTTACAGGGGGCACAGAGACCCAGTACTTC; cdr3_aa: CATSGAFTGGTETQYF; d_call: TRBD1; v_call: TRBV24-1; j_call: TRBJ2-5; clone_size: few
cdr3_nt: TGTGCCAGCAGCTTAGTTAGGCGCCAGATGAAAACCGGGGAGCTGTTTTTT; cdr3_aa: CASSLVRRQMKTGELFF; d_call: .; v_call: TRBV7-8; j_call: TRBJ2-2; clone_size: .
cdr3_nt: TGCGCCAGCAGCCTTACGCCGGGACAGGGGAGCAATCAGCCCCAGCATTTT; cdr3_aa: CASSLTPGQGSNQPQHF; d_call: TRBD1; v_call: TRBV5-1; j_call: TRBJ1-5; clone_size: many
cdr3_nt: TGTGCCAGCAGTCCCGGGACAGGGGTCTACAATGAGCAGTTCTTC; cdr3_aa: CASSPGTGVYNEQFF; d_call: TRBD1; v_call: TRBV6-1; j_call: TRBJ2-1; clone_size: few
cdr3_nt: TGCGCCAGCAGCCCCGGACAGGTGTCCTACGAGCAGTACTTC; cdr3_aa: CASSPGQVSYEQYF; d_call: TRBD1; v_call: TRBV23-1; j_call: TRBJ2-7; clone_size: .
cdr3_nt: TGTGCCAGCAGTTTACGGACTCGAGGCCCCTATGGCTACACCTTC; cdr3_aa: CASSLRTRGPYGYTF; d_call: .; v_call: TRBV2; j_call: TRBJ1-2; clone_size: few
cdr3_nt: TGTGCCAGCGAGTTTAGAGGGATGCAGAGCTCCTACAATGAGCAGTTCTTC; cdr3_aa: CASEFRGMQSSYNEQFF; d_call: .; v_call: TRBV6-2/TRBV6-3; j_call: TRBJ2-1; clone_size: few
cdr3_nt: TGTGCCAGCAGCTTAAGTAGTCACCCAACCACTCAGCCCCAGCATTTT; cdr3_aa: CASSLSSHPTTQPQHF; d_call: .; v_call: TRBV7-3; j_call: TRBJ1-5; clone_size: .
cdr3_nt: TGTGCCACACCCAAGGTCACCGCAGGGAGAGGTGGCTACACCTTC; cdr3_aa: CATPKVTAGRGGYTF; d_call: .; v_call: TRBV10-3; j_call: TRBJ1-2; clone_size: many
cdr3_nt: TGTGCCAGCAGTTTGGCCCTCTCCCCCACAGATACGCAGTATTTT; cdr3_aa: CASSLALSPTDTQYF; d_call: .; v_call: TRBV28; j_call: TRBJ2-3; clone_size: few
cdr3_nt: TGTGCCAGCAGTTTGGAAGGCAGGGCCCACGAGCAGTACTTC; cdr3_aa: CASSLEGRAHEQYF; d_call: .; v_call: TRBV27; j_call: TRBJ2-7; clone_size: .
cdr3_nt: TGTGCCAGCAGGGCGGTGGATACGCAGTATTTT; cdr3_aa: CASRAVDTQYF; d_call: .; v_call: TRBV7-9; j_call: TRBJ2-3; clone_size: few
cdr3_nt: TGCGCCAGCACCTTGACGGAGTCGAACACCGGGGAGCTGTTTTTT; cdr3_aa: CASTLTESNTGELFF; d_call: .; v_call: TRBV5-1; j_call: TRBJ2-2; clone_size: .
cdr3_nt: TGCGCCAGCAGCAAAGGACAGGGAACAGATACGCAGTATTTT; cdr3_aa: CASSKGQGTDTQYF; d_call: TRBD1; v_call: TRBV5-1; j_call: TRBJ2-3; clone_size: .
cdr3_nt: TGTGCCAGCAGCCGGGACTTATCCTACGAGCAGTACTTC; cdr3_aa: CASSRDLSYEQYF; d_call: .; v_call: TRBV7-9; j_call: TRBJ2-7; clone_size: many